This T cell receptor (beta chain) was identified during a study of metastatic and nonmetastatic thyroid tumors. Across the study: Comparative analysis of repertoires was undertaken across blood and tumor or nodule tissue obtained from malignant and benign thyroid patients. Overall study findings and caveats: Reports indicated that malignant thyroid tumors showed significantly higher TCR beta diversity than benign nodules did, in blood and tumor.

Every patient underwent thyroid surgery untreated. Per the authors' pipeline: Clinicopathological groups of papillary thyroid cancer showed CDR3 differences that were used to build a distant-metastasis classifier. TCRdb recomputed clones from the PCR reads via MiXCR. TCRdb, not the original authors, processed these V and J calls. The table lists approximately 74,000 clones, 12% to 15% of them singletons. As for this clone: The antigen is not known.

Material for sequencing was blood. This sequence was found in a male donor with papillary thyroid cancer or a benign thyroid nodule (not recorded which). Some clones in this sample may be carry-over from other donors' samples.

CDR3 nucleotide sequence: TGCAGTGCTACCGGGACTAACTACGAGCAGTACTTC. This encodes CSATGTNYEQYF. The rearrangement joins TRBV20-1 to TRBJ2-7, with 7 bases identical to TRBD2. The germline V gene has CDR1 DFQATT and CDR2 SNEGSKA (reference sequence). The CDR3 covers 12 residues. V was clipped by 4 bases and J by 3 bases; unmatched bases: 3.